This TCR beta chain was identified during a study of cytomegalovirus exposure and HLA in healthy donors (dated by TCRdb to between 2016 and 2019). The study in broad terms: In an earlier analysis of some 610 of the donors, about 260 Gb of sequence data and 95 million to 130 million unique TCR beta sequences from roughly 180 million T cells were reported. Approximately 300 gigabases of sequencing data and 70 million to 100 million unique TCR sequences made up an early release that covered around 640 HLA-typed donors. The genetic ancestry cluster associated with self-reported Caucasian donors included around four fifths of the roughly 390 genotyped donors. The study was designed to test whether signatures of past pathogen exposure could be identified by cataloging public T cell receptors. The study profiled the T cell repertoires of around 700 subjects by immunosequencing and related them to cytomegalovirus serostatus. Along with the 666-subject first cohort, a separate validation cohort of over a hundred different subjects was used. To predict cytomegalovirus infection status, the study brought together high-throughput TCR immunosequencing, statistical association of individual TCRs with disease status, and machine learning. In a later analysis, previously published TCR beta repertoires from 500 to 750 donors were re-analyzed and high-resolution HLA genotyping was added so that TCR occurrence patterns could be studied. The later analysis used no new phenotypic data to find candidate immune exposures, relying instead on TCR beta sequences and their occurrence across donors. In an earlier analysis of 550 to 700 of the donors, high-throughput TCR beta sequencing was used to judge whether each TCR beta V gene segment behaved as functional or pseudogenic. Donor age, sex, ethnicity and CMV serostatus were compiled together with the repertoire data. Genome-wide SNP genotypes for about 55% of the 666 donors were used in a later genetic analysis, which treated that subset as a discovery cohort. All discovery cohort repertoires had been generated using a single sequencing platform. HLA typing covered class I and class II loci at four-digit resolution. The number of typed donors differed by locus: roughly 620-640 for A, B, C, DRB1 and DQB1; some 500 for DQA1; approximately 600 for DPA1; and some 450 for DPB1. Because of strong linkage in the cohort, roughly five DR-DQ haplotypes were treated as single units for association and clustering. Among around 400 genotyped donors of the cohort, an average of roughly 230,000 unique TCR beta nucleotide sequences was sequenced per donor, of which 15% to 20% were non-productive.

Results and caveats for the whole study, not just this receptor: Linkage disequilibrium might explain the correlated functional status among segregating V segments, but an unknown experimental factor could not be excluded. A further reported finding was that TCR beta sequences accurately predicted the HLA-A and HLA-B alleles for most subjects in the first cohort. Because counts were too low, seventeen rarely observed V segments, including chromosome 9 orphons, were excluded from the earlier analysis of around 590 of the donors. The study gave a list of 150 to 200 TCR beta chains associated with cytomegalovirus. Some IMGT-functional V segments, including TRBV6-2 and TRBV6-3, could not be told apart with the 87-base-pair reads, so those segments were excluded. In a later analysis, the rate of TCR association differed among HLA loci, with DRB1 alleles having the most associated TCRs and HLA-C alleles having the fewest. A cluster of highly shared sequence variants was judged likely to represent a technical artifact of the sequencing pipeline. When HLA alleles, especially DR and DQ, strongly co-occurred, attributing TCR associations to individual alleles was difficult. Compared with equally common non-associated chains, HLA-associated TCR beta chains in a later analysis were more clonally expanded and had lower generation probabilities. In vitro tests confirmed that a few of the cytomegalovirus-associated TCR beta chains recognize cytomegalovirus antigens. According to the authors, the approach could potentially be generalized to other disease states and immunological phenotypes. In a later analysis, most CMV-associated TCR beta chains were found to appear HLA-restricted, with HLA associations seemingly driven largely by CMV exposure. Across donors, most TCR sequences were observed very rarely, whereas some public TCRs were present in many individuals. A later analysis associated 17,000 or so TCR beta sequences with specific HLA alleles at a false discovery rate of 0.05. An association between a missense DCLRE1C variant and V-gene and J-gene trimming of TCR beta chains was found in a later genetic analysis and replicated in an independent cohort. For the cohort, immune exposure information was limited to CMV serostatus. The cohort was sequenced for TCR beta chains only, and without alpha or paired-chain data the features that could be detected were limited. According to a later genetic analysis, donors in an Asian-associated ancestry cluster had fewer N-insertions in productive TCRs than the roughly 670-donor mean. Because HLA typing was unavailable for some donors at each locus, only the typed subset was used in association tests. The classifier was reported to diagnose cytomegalovirus status with high specificity and sensitivity in both the original cohort and the validation cohort. Broadly in line with IMGT annotations, most TCR beta V segments showed up in productive rearrangements about 90% or about 30% of the time in an earlier analysis of around 550 of the donors. Sequencing depth was assumed to be roughly uniform across donors in the presence/absence analyses, though that assumption may not hold. Several of the top co-occurrence clusters appeared to be linked to parvovirus B19, influenza, CMV and Epstein-Barr virus, according to a later analysis.

The germline V gene (reference sequence) gives CDR1 as MNHNY and CDR2 as SVGAGI. The CDR3 numbers 14 residues from cysteine through phenylalanine. Only the CDR3 region is kept as DNA, spanning 42 bases read in frame from base 1. For this chain, trimming is 6 bases at the V end and 2 bases at the J end, and the number of junction bases without a gene match is 4. Preparation of the library involved the immunoSEQ multiplex PCR assay. A mixture of 60 forward primers for TCR Vbeta segments and 13 reverse primers for TCR Jbeta segments was used in the multiplex PCR. The CDR3 region of rearranged TCR beta genes was amplified from genomic DNA with a multiplex PCR assay. The Illumina HiSeq System was used to sequence the amplified TCR beta libraries as 87-base-pair reads. In the authors' own workflow: Across the 670 or so repertoires, a later analysis counted some 81 million unique TCR beta chains, roughly 11 million of which were shared by at least two donors. A nearest-neighbor algorithm error-corrected the raw reads and collapsed the reads into unique sequences, merging closely related sequences to remove PCR and sequencing errors. To assign V, D and J gene segments, CDR3 sequences were aligned to IMGT reference sequences. For a sequence to be retained, at least a six-nucleotide match to both a V gene segment and a J gene segment was required. Rearrangements were classified as productive when the CDR3 lacked stop codons and remained in frame with V and J, and all other rearrangements were classified as non-productive. CDR3 was defined according to IMGT convention as the region running from the second conserved V-encoded cysteine to the conserved J-encoded phenylalanine. Sequences without an unambiguous match to a single V gene segment were excluded from the earlier analysis of about 600 of the donors. An earlier analysis of 587 of the donors classified V segments as functional when productive rearrangements were above 56.7% and as segregating when the standard deviation between donors was above 5%. To diagnose cytomegalovirus status from the catalog of TCR beta chain sequences, a statistical classification framework was built. In a later analysis, V and J genes were assigned by comparing TCR nucleotide sequences against IMGT/GENE-DB human TR gene sequences. A later analysis assigned CDR3 sequences and most-parsimonious VDJ recombination scenarios with the TCRdist pipeline. A later analysis defined each TCR beta chain by its CDR3 amino acid sequence plus V-gene family, and excluded reads lacking a unique V-gene family. As a way to deal with suspected cross-contamination and a sequencing artifact, a later analysis dropped 592 nucleotide sequences that were highly shared and had low generation probability. A later analysis calculated a clonal expansion index for each public chain from normalized within-repertoire ranks of inferred template counts. In a later analysis, generation probabilities were computed using a VDJ recombination model fitted to out-of-frame rearrangements, and the results were checked against IGoR. A later analysis scored TCR-TCR, TCR-HLA and TCR-CMV co-occurrence with hypergeometric tests, applying a repertoire-size bias correction to TCR pairs. A later analysis estimated false discovery rates by permuting HLA or CMV assignments 20 times. A later analysis grouped co-occurring TCRs with DBSCAN, adding TCRdist sequence similarity when clustering within HLA-allele-positive subsets. For co-occurrence clustering, repertoires with fewer than 30,000 or more than 120,000 public chains were excluded, along with five repertoires with anomalous nucleotide sharing. The immuneACCESS repertoire file appears here via TCRdb, limited to in-frame rearrangements. These files lack a portion of the clones; in checked studies, under half of the deficit traces to unresolved V genes, and the cause of the others is not known. The DNA gave D and trimming, while V, J and clone size come from that table. For this sample the table gives about 100,000 clones, of which 80% to 90% were detected only once. The ten largest clones add up to less than 1.5% of the sample.

For this clone: The specificity of this receptor is unknown. Per-nucleotide qualities are absent, and no much larger clonotype sits a single base away.

The cohort was made up of approximately 670 healthy bone marrow donors. At the time of sampling, every cohort member was nominally healthy, though immune exposures that went unrecorded were likely present. The donor tested CMV seronegative, placing the donor among the 352 seronegative members of the cohort. A peripheral blood sample was collected from each donor, and TCR beta sequencing was performed on peripheral blood mononuclear cells. Genomic DNA extraction from the blood cell samples was performed with the Qiagen DNeasy Blood Extraction Kit. The source material was PBMCs. In this chain, TRBV6-6 is recombined with TRBJ2-3, and TRBD1 matches 8 of the central bases. The TCR sequence derives from a woman younger than 30 in good health and CMV-seronegative. The nucleotide sequence is given as TGTGCCAGCAGACCAGGGGGCCCCACAGATACGCAGTATTTT. The translation is CASRPGGPTDTQYF.